These 20 T cell receptor beta chains originate from one sample sequenced in a study of blood T cells in healthy people across ages (dated by TCRdb to the mid-2010s). The library was built by means of 5' RACE. This sample was sequenced with an Illumina HiSeq 2500. A second PCR of roughly 6 to 12 cycles was performed with a sample-barcoded 5' primer and a J-beta primer mix. The public sequencing data were trimmed at Q25 with fastp and processed into clonotypes with MiXCR by TCRdb, which kept only in-frame beta chains. All rows with the same CDR3 protein become a single entry with the most common DNA and genes. Within this sample are some 1.4 million distinct CDR3 sequences, with approximately 40% of them counted one time only. Of the sample, 6.5% to 10% falls within the top ten clones. Sequencing was carried out using blood. The receptors stem from a woman under 30 in good health.

This clonotype was recorded a few times. This chain uses TRBV7-6 with TRBJ2-1, with TRBD2 matching 13 bases. Trimming at V came to 4 bases and at J to 2 bases, leaving 11 bases not matched to a gene. Germline lookup yields CDR1 SGHVS and CDR2 FNYEAQ. The CDR3 extends over 19 amino acids. The CDR3 loop is CASSSGLAGAASPYNEQFF. CDR3 bases: TGTGCCAGCAGCTCCGGACTAGCGGGAGCGGCAAGTCCCTACAATGAGCAGTTCTTC.

The V call is TRBV4-1, the J call TRBJ2-1; D tentatively reads TRBD1 or TRBD2 (6 bases each). The CDR3 consists of 18 residues. The germline V gene has CDR1 MGHRA and CDR2 YSYEKL. V was trimmed by 1 base and J by 1 base, leaving 17 bases between them. CDR3 sequence (DNA): TGCGCCAGCAGCCAAGGTAGGGCCGGAGGGGGGTCCTACAATGAGCAGTTCTTC. The encoded protein is CASSQGRAGGGSYNEQFF.

The chain employs TRBV5-1 and TRBJ2-5; 14 bases map to TRBD2. V shed 4 bases, J shed 5 bases, and the junction held 7 bases outside the gene matches. Germline V gene lookup returns CDR1 SGHRS and CDR2 YFSETQ. The CDR3 consists of 16 residues. In nucleotides, the CDR3 is TGCGCCAGCAGCATCGGGACTAGCGGGGGTTGGGAGACCCAGTACTTC. Translating it yields CASSIGTSGGWETQYF.

The chain uses TRBV9 and TRBJ2-4, with unresolved D. The end of the DNA is better explained by TRBJ2-7, so the J call may be wrong. Germline V gives CDR1 SGDLS, CDR2 YYNGEE. This CDR3 is 12 amino acids long. CDR3 in DNA: TGTGCCAGCAGCGTAGAGGGTTCCGAGCAGTACTTC. Translated: CASSVEGSEQYF.

The chain is built from TRBV6-2 or TRBV6-3 and TRBJ2-1; 11 bases are shared with TRBD2. Germline V lookup: CDR1 MNHEY, CDR2 SVGEGT. The trim removed 8 bases at V and 7 bases at J, leaving 10 bases unmatched. CDR3 length equals 15 residues. CDR3 region: CASSLAGGTGNEQFF. The CDR3 DNA follows: TGTGCCAGCTCCTTAGCGGGAGGGACGGGTAATGAGCAGTTCTTC.

The chain carries TRBV5-1 and TRBJ2-1; 8 bases match TRBD1. With the DNA end fitting TRBJ2-7 better, the J assignment may be wrong. CDR1 and CDR2 from the germline V gene are SGHRS and YFSETQ. This CDR3 has 14 amino acids. The chain's CDR3 is CASSPDRDYNEQYF. CDR3 sequence (DNA): TGCGCCAGCAGCCCGGACAGGGATTACAATGAGCAGTACTTC.

This chain uses TRBV4-1 with TRBJ2-1, with unresolved D. Germline CDR1 reads MGHRA; CDR2 reads YSYEKL. The CDR3 is made up of 13 amino acids. The ends were cut back, 2 bases at V and 13 bases at J, with 15 bases in the middle. This chain's CDR3 is CASSQLRSETQFF. The CDR3 DNA sequence: TGCGCCAGCAGCCAACTCCGTTCGGAGACCCAGTTCTTC.

The gene calls are TRBV5-6 and TRBJ2-7; D possibly corresponds to TRBD1 (5 bases). Germline loops: CDR1 SGHDT, CDR2 YYEEEE. The germline V and J ends were trimmed by 1 base and 7 bases, with 9 bases remaining between them. This CDR3 is built from 12 residues. CDR3 in amino acids: CASSLRTPEQYF. The CDR3, as DNA: TGTGCCAGCAGCTTGAGGACACCTGAGCAGTACTTC.

The chain couples TRBV5-3 to TRBJ1-1; no firm D call. TRBV5-3 carries the ORF label, with uncertain function. This CDR3 is 16 amino acids long. V shed 4 bases and J shed 5 bases, with 21 bases lying between them. The DNA for the CDR3 is TGTGCCAGAAGCCCCGGCCATGCCAATATTGGGACTGAAGCTTTCTTT. Amino acid sequence: CARSPGHANIGTEAFF.

V is TRBV20-1 and J is TRBJ2-5; TRBD2 matches 10 bases. Germline lookup yields CDR1 DFQATT and CDR2 SNEGSKA (reference sequence). CDR3 length: 18 residues. The trim removed 3 bases at V and 11 bases at J, leaving 24 bases unmatched. This CDR3 is CSARVATELAGIYNEQYF. Here the CDR3 DNA reads TGCAGTGCTAGGGTTGCGACCGAACTAGCGGGGATTTACAATGAGCAGTACTTC.

A few counts support this clonotype. The chain has TRBV2 and TRBJ1-5; TRBD1 agrees at 7 bases. Germline V gene sequence: CDR1 SNHLY, CDR2 FYNNEI. V shed 6 bases and J 0 bases; nucleotides not matched to a gene: 5. The CDR3 runs 15 residues. The CDR3: CASRGQFNSNQPQHF. The CDR3 bases are TGTGCCAGCAGGGGACAGTTTAATAGCAATCAGCCCCAGCATTTT.

The chain couples TRBV11-2 to TRBJ1-5; D remains ambiguous. The CDR3 spans 12 residues. CDR1 is SGHAT and CDR2 is FQNNGV in the germline V gene. Trimming removed 1 base from V and 10 bases from J, with 8 bases in between. CDR3 region: CASSLGLGPQHF. The CDR3 DNA reads as TGTGCCAGCAGCTTAGGACTGGGACCCCAGCATTTT.

This clonotype was counted a few times. V usage is TRBV4-1 and J usage is TRBJ2-1, with D perhaps matching TRBD2 (5 bases). CDR3 size: 14 residues. The germline CDR1 and CDR2 sequences are MGHRA and YSYEKL. V was clipped by 0 bases and J by 10 bases, with 13 bases between them. The CDR3 region has the DNA TGCGCCAGCAGCCAAGACCCTTTAGCGACCGAGCAGTTCTTC. Its protein product is CASSQDPLATEQFF.

This clonotype was seen a handful of times. The chain carries TRBV12-3 or TRBV12-4 and TRBJ1-3; D gene ambiguous. The CDR3 is 16 amino acids. Trimming removed 4 bases at V and 4 bases at J, with 17 bases between. The DNA of the CDR3 is TGTGCCAGCAGTTCGGTGGGGATCATGATAGGAAACACCATATATTTT. It specifies CASSSVGIMIGNTIYF.

This rearrangement joins TRBV27 to TRBJ1-5; possibly TRBD1 for D (5 bases). CDR1 is MNHEY, CDR2 SMNVEV, per germline (reference sequence). The CDR3 covers 15 residues. Trimming pared 3 bases from V and 1 base from J, leaving 10 bases between. The CDR3 sequence: CASSFGGYSNQPQHF. CDR3 DNA sequence: TGTGCCAGCAGTTTCGGGGGTTACAGCAATCAGCCCCAGCATTTT.

This clonotype was observed once. This chain links TRBV5-1 with TRBJ2-1; 7 nucleotides match TRBD2. Germline V gene lookup returns CDR1 SGHRS and CDR2 YFSETQ. The CDR3 length is 16 residues. V was pared by 5 bases and J by 7 bases, with 15 bases of the junction left unmatched. CDR3 sequence (DNA): TGCGCCAGCAGTTCCGGGACTAACGGAGGCAAGAATGAGCAGTTCTTC. This sequence encodes CASSSGTNGGKNEQFF.

V usage is TRBV10-2 and J usage is TRBJ1-5, with 7 bases fitting TRBD1. The CDR3 extends over 13 amino acids. Germline values: CDR1 WSHSY, CDR2 SAAADI. V lost 8 bases, J lost 6 bases, and 7 bases stayed unmatched. The CDR3 protein is CASLGTEGQPQHF. The CDR3 DNA is TGCGCCAGCCTCGGGACAGAAGGTCAGCCCCAGCATTTT.

The chain employs TRBV6-6 and TRBJ1-1, with D possibly matching TRBD1 (5 bases). The CDR3 contains 14 residues. V lost 7 bases, J lost 0 bases, and 12 bases lay in between. Germline V CDR1 and CDR2: MNHNY, SVGAGI (reference sequence). The CDR3 DNA sequence: TGTGCCAGCATGGGGCTCCAGGTGAACACTGAAGCTTTCTTT. Translation gives CASMGLQVNTEAFF.

V is TRBV5-1 and J is TRBJ1-3; D ambiguous. With 0 bases removed from V and 4 bases from J, the gap between germline ends came to 14 bases. The CDR3 length is 16 residues. Germline CDR1 and CDR2: SGHRS and YFSETQ. This CDR3 reads CASSLDRPGSGNTIYF. The CDR3 coding sequence is TGCGCCAGCAGCTTGGATCGCCCGGGATCCGGAAACACCATATATTTT.

This clonotype was seen more than once but under ten times. V is TRBV24-1 and J is TRBJ2-1, with D unresolved. With 4 bases removed from V and 8 bases from J, the gap between germline ends came to 5 bases. Germline loops: CDR1 KGHDR, CDR2 SFDVKD. The CDR3 loop spans 11 amino acids. For the CDR3, the DNA is TGTGCCACCAGTGAGTTCGATGAGCAGTTCTTC. This codes for CATSEFDEQFF.